This TCR beta chain was sequenced in a study of cytomegalovirus exposure and HLA in healthy donors. The study's findings and limits: Most of the TCR beta V segments (in an earlier analysis) were productive either about 87% or about 30% of the time.

In germline, CDR1 is SGHAT, CDR2 FQNNGV. CDR3 length: 17 amino acids. Trimming cost V 7 bases and J 4 bases; bases outside gene matches: 10. The donors were healthy bone marrow donors. Primers included in the PCR were 60 Vbeta and 13 Jbeta primers. Only in-frame clones appear in the TCRdb table, and some are missing; sequencing was by immunoSEQ multiplex PCR. The sample lists about 140,000 clones, 60% to 80% occurring once. Turning to this clone: What it recognizes is unknown.

This sequence originates from a man aged 18 to 30 in good health and CMV-seropositive. The rearrangement joins TRBV11-2 to TRBJ2-2, with 12 nucleotides matching TRBD2. Sequencing used PBMCs. The CDR3 is CASKSSGRALGTGELFF. CDR3 in DNA: TGTGCCAGCAAGTCTAGCGGGAGGGCCCTGGGCACCGGGGAGCTGTTTTTT.